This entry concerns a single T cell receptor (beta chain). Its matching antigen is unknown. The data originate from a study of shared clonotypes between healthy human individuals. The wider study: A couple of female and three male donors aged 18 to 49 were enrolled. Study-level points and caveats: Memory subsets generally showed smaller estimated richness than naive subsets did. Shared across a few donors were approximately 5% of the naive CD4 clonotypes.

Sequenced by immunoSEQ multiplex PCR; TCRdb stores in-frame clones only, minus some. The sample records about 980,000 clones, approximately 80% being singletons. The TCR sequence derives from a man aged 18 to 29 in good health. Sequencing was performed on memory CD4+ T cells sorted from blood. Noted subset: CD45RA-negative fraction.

In nucleotides, the CDR3 is TGTGCCAGCAGTGCCGGGCCAGGAGAGCAGTACTTC. Protein product: CASSAGPGEQYF. The V call is TRBV6-5, the J call TRBJ2-7, with D hard to call. Between the trimmed V and J ends, which lost 5 bases and 7 bases, there was a span of 12 bases. CDR3 length: 12 residues. The germline gives CDR1 MNHEY, CDR2 SVGAGI.